This record looks at one T cell receptor beta chain sequence and its context. Its antigen specificity is not known. One end of the junction is discordant with germline, which a read error may explain. Graves' hyperthyroidism was defined as stable when no progression to ophthalmopathy occurred over 18 months of follow-up. Hyperthyroidism patients were newly diagnosed, had a disease duration of under 2 months, and were aged 18 to 65 years. Any patient with an uncontrolled infection, another autoimmune disease, pregnancy or lactation was excluded. Diagnoses were established on the basis of clinical symptoms, serum thyroxine and TRAb, thyroid ultrasound, and orbital computed tomography. Total RNA was extracted using Trizol reagent, and RNA quality was assessed on an Agilent 2100 Bioanalyzer. The germline V gene (reference sequence) gives CDR1 as SEHNR and CDR2 as FQNEAQ. The CDR3, from cysteine to phenylalanine, totals 15 residues. This entry keeps only the CDR3 DNA: 45 bases, framed from base 1.

The TCR beta CDR3 regions were amplified from the RNA transcripts. The first round of RT-PCR for the TCR CDR3 was performed with the HTBI primer set and the Qiagen OneStep RT-PCR kit. A second multiplex PCR round built the libraries, followed by size selection and purification. Paired-end sequencing of the libraries was performed with 100 bp reads on an Illumina HiSeq2000. The study's processing was this. SOAPnuke was used to process the raw data, throwing out any read that contained adapters or uncalled bases, had a mean Phred below 15, or lacked an exact constant-primer or identifier match. High-quality paired reads were merged using COPE v1.2.5, and each unique nucleotide sequence was defined as a clonotype. MiTCR v1.1 was used to align the clonotypes against IMGT TRBV, TRBD and TRBJ reference segments. The analysis included only V-J combinations with a frequency above 0.0001, which together covered 99.2% of the repertoires. A TCS score was defined as the ratio between F50 (clonal expansion) and ExV (chaos), using BLOSUM62-based TCRdist between CDR3 peptides within each V-J. Welch's t-statistics and random forest reduced around 520 V-J features to 13, which were used in a naive Bayes classifier (R e1071). The similarity between thyroid and blood repertoires was quantified using the Morisita-Horn index. TCRdb reprocessing: public reads trimmed at Q25 with fastp, clones called with MiXCR, in-frame beta chains kept. Duplicate CDR3 protein sequences are folded into a single record with the most common DNA and genes. These V and J calls rely on TCRdb rather than the paper's analysis. The sample table records 500,000 to 750,000 distinct CDR3 sequences; more than 45% of these occur just once. The ten largest account for roughly 7.7% of the sample.

These data come from a study of T cells in Graves' hyperthyroidism and ophthalmopathy (dated by TCRdb to between 2018 and 2021). Regarding the research as a whole: TCR V-J signatures able to tell the groups apart were searched for in a discovery cohort of 95 to 100 patients, of whom 43 had Graves' ophthalmopathy and under 65 had stable Graves' hyperthyroidism. TCR Vbeta CDR3 sequencing of around 130 peripheral blood samples (roughly 43 ophthalmopathy, about 75 hyperthyroidism and roughly 17 progressor patients) is reported in the paper. The 90 to 100 discovery patients were randomly split 7:3 into training and test sets. Prospective prediction of ophthalmopathy was tested in an independent validation cohort consisting of 18 to 20 hyperthyroidism patients and some 15 patients who later progressed to ophthalmopathy. In addition, the study compared T-cell repertoires in thyroid tissue and in blood from roughly 6 Graves' hyperthyroidism patients. Once sampling was done, hyperthyroidism patients were given methimazole at a starting dose of 30 mg daily, whereas ophthalmopathy patients were given high-dose intravenous methylprednisolone.

What the research found in general, with its limitations: Sample size was not statistically predetermined, and investigators were not blinded to group allocation. In validation, the model predicted progression to ophthalmopathy a median of 6.5 months before onset, with approximately 70% sensitivity and 72.22% specificity. Ophthalmopathy was separated from stable hyperthyroidism by a 13 V-J signature model, with about 86% sensitivity and about 81% specificity obtained in cross-validation and 80%/75% obtained in testing. Most expanded thyroid clonotypes (frequency above 0.001) were also detected in blood, a finding suggesting that blood repertoires may reflect thyroid immune responses.

This receptor was taken from a woman aged 18 to 35 with Graves' hyperthyroidism. The sequence is built from TRBV7-9 and TRBJ2-3; the D region possibly corresponds to TRBD1 (5 bases align). Sequencing used peripheral blood or thyroid tissue (not recorded which). The nucleotide sequence is given as TGTGCCAGCAGCTTACTCGGCACACGCACAGGTACGCAGTATTTT. It specifies CASSLLGTRTGTQYF.